This T cell receptor (beta chain) was identified in a study of blood T cells in healthy people across ages. Study outcomes and limitations: Older age coincided with a roughly linear decline in TCR beta diversity per million T cells.

Samples had at least 6.5 million PBMCs isolated from them. The second PCR ran about 6 to 12 cycles with a sample-barcoded 5' primer and J-beta primers. TCRdb re-called the 5' RACE reads through MiXCR, storing one row per CDR3 protein. The data hold 1.5 million to 2 million distinct CDR3 sequences, with roughly 30% observed a single time. As concerns this clonotype: Its antigen is as yet unknown.

This receptor was taken from a woman in her thirties in good health. What was sequenced was blood.

The CDR3: CASTGTGGGDTQYF. The CDR3 coding sequence is TGTGCCAGCACCGGGACAGGGGGCGGAGATACGCAGTATTTT. The chain is built from TRBV6-2 or TRBV6-3 and TRBJ2-3, with 12 bases lining up with TRBD1. This CDR3 region has 14 residues. The germline CDR1 and CDR2 sequences are MNHEY and SVGEGT. After removal of 7 bases from V and 5 bases from J, the junction contained 4 bases not matched to a gene.